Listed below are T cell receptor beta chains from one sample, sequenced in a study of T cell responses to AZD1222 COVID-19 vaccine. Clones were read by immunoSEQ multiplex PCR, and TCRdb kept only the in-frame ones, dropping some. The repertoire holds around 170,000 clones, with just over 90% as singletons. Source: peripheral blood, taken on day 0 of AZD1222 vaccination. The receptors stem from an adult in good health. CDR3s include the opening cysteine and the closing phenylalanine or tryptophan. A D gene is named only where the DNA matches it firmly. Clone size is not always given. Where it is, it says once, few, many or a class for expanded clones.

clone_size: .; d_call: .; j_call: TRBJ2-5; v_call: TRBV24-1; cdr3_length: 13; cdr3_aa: CATSDGAQETQYF; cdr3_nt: TGTGCCACCAGTGACGGAGCACAAGAGACCCAGTACTTC
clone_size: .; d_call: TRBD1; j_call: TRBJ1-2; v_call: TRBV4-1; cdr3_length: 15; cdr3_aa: CASSQTGTANYGYTF; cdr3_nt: TGCGCCAGCAGCCAAACCGGGACAGCTAACTATGGCTACACCTTC
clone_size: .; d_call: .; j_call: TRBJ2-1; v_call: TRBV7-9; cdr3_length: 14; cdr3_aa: CASSLVALYNEQFF; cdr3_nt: TGTGCCAGCAGCTTAGTCGCACTATACAATGAGCAGTTCTTC
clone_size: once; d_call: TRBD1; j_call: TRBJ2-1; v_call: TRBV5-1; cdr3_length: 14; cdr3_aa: CASSQGQGNSEQFF; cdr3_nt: TGCGCCAGCAGCCAAGGACAGGGGAACAGTGAGCAGTTCTTC
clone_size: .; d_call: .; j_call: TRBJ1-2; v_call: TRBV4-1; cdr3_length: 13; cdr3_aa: CASSLQQGTGYTF; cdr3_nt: TGCGCCAGCAGCCTTCAACAGGGTACCGGCTACACCTTC
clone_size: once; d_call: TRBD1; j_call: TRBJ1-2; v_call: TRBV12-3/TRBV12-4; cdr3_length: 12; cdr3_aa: CASDRGTGGYTF; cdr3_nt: TGTGCCAGCGACAGGGGGACAGGAGGCTACACCTTC
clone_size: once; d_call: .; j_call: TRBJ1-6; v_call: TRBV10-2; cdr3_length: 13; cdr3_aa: CASSESSNSPLHF; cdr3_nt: TGCGCCAGCAGTGAGTCCAGCAATTCACCCCTCCACTTT
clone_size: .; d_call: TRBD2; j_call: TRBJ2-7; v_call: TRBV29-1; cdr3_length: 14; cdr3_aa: CSVELAGGPYEQYF; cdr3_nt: TGCAGCGTTGAGTTAGCGGGGGGGCCCTACGAGCAGTACTTC
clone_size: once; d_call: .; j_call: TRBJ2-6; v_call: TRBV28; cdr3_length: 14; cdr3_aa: CASIGATGANVLTF; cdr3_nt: TGTGCCAGCATAGGTGCTACTGGGGCCAACGTCCTGACTTTC
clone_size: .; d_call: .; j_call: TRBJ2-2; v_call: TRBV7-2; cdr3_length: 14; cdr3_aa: CASSPDTNTGELFF; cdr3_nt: TGTGCCAGCAGCCCGGACACTAACACCGGGGAGCTGTTTTTT
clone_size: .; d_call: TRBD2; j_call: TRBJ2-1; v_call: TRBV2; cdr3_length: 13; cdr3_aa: CASSLAGQGEQFF; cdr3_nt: TGTGCCAGCAGCCTAGCGGGGCAGGGGGAGCAGTTCTTC
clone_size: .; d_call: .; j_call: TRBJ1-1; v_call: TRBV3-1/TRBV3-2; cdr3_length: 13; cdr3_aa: CASSHVRESEAFF; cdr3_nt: TGTGCCAGCAGCCACGTACGGGAATCCGAAGCTTTCTTT
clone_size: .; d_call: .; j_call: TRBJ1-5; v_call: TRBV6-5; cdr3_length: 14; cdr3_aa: CASSPIDSNQPQHF; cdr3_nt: TGTGCCAGCAGCCCCATAGATAGCAATCAGCCCCAGCATTTT
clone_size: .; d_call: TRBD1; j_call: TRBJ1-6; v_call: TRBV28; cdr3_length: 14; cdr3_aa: CATEGQLYNSPLHF; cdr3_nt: TGTGCCACCGAGGGACAGCTTTATAATTCACCCCTCCACTTT
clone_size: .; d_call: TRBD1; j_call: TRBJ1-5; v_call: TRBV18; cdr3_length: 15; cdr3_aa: CASSPTGGVNQPQHF; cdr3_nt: TGTGCCAGCTCCCCCACAGGGGGTGTTAATCAGCCCCAGCATTTT
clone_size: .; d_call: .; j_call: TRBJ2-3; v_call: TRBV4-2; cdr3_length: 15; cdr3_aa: CASSQDQTGQDTQYF; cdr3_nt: TGTGCCAGCAGCCAAGATCAGACGGGGCAAGATACGCAGTATTTT
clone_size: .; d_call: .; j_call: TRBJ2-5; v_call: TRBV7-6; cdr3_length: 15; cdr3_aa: CASSRTGEGYETQYF; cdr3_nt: TGTGCCAGCAGCCGCACAGGGGAGGGGTATGAGACCCAGTACTTC
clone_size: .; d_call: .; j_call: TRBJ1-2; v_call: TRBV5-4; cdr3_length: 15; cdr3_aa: CASSLVQTANYGYTF; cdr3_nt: TGTGCCAGCAGCTTGGTGCAGACAGCTAACTATGGCTACACCTTC